The clone carrying this T cell receptor beta chain was found many times. Its antigen remains unknown. The data were obtained in a study of Graves' ophthalmopathy and Graves' hyperthyroidism. For the study at large: Hyperthyroidism was classified as stable if no ophthalmopathy occurred within 18 months of follow-up.

Overall study findings and caveats: Separation of ophthalmopathy from stable hyperthyroidism was achieved by a 13-signature model, at roughly 88% sensitivity and around 81% specificity.

Diagnosis relied on clinical symptoms, serum thyroxine, TRAb, thyroid ultrasound and orbital computed tomography. The study amplified TCR beta CDR3 regions using RNA transcripts. HTBI primers served in a first-round RT-PCR, which a second-round multiplex PCR followed. TCRdb re-derived calls from the multiplex PCR reads in MiXCR, one entry per CDR3 protein. The sample has 560,000 or so distinct CDR3 sequences; 35% to 45% are singletons. Sequenced sample: peripheral blood or thyroid tissue (not recorded which). This clonotype was sampled from an adult man with Graves' hyperthyroidism.

Here the CDR3 reads CASSRRGGAGNQPQHF. The CDR3 coding sequence is TGTGCCAGCAGCCGTAGAGGGGGGGCGGGCAATCAGCCCCAGCATTTT. The chain couples TRBV5-6 to TRBJ1-5, with D possibly being TRBD1 (6 bases). Germline CDR1 and CDR2: SGHDT and YYEEEE. V lost 4 bases and J 2 bases, leaving 16 bases between the germline ends. There are 16 residues in the CDR3.